The 18 T cell receptor beta chains reported below all come from one sample, sequenced in a study of radiotherapy plus CTLA-4 blockade in lung cancer (dated by TCRdb to between 2018 and 2020). Libraries were prepared through the immunoSEQ multiplex PCR assay. Not all clones reach the TCRdb copy of this immuneACCESS table, which keeps in-frame sequences only. Checked studies attribute under half of the gap to unresolved V genes and leave the rest unexplained. In all, the sample holds approximately 45,000 clones, and around 63% of those were seen once. Approximately 18% of the sample lies in the top ten. Sequences were derived from peripheral blood, sampled from a patient treated with radiotherapy plus ipilimumab. These TCRs come from a human donor with non-small cell lung cancer who had a partial response to radiotherapy plus ipilimumab.

This chain connects TRBV28 to TRBJ1-2, with D possibly TRBD1 on 5 matching bases. Germline CDR1 reads MDHEN; CDR2 reads SYDVKM. Trimming shortened V by 3 bases and J by 1 base, and 6 bases separated the two germline ends. This CDR3 spans 13 amino acids. CDR3 sequence: CASSLGGNYGYTF. The CDR3 region has the DNA TGTGCCAGCAGTTTGGGGGGTAACTATGGCTACACCTTC.

For the CDR3, the DNA is TGTGCCAGCAGTTACTCGAACACCCCGACCTACGAGCAGTACTTC. It is translated as CASSYSNTPTYEQYF. V is TRBV6-5 and J is TRBJ2-7, with D uncertain. This CDR3 region has 15 residues. Germline-derived CDR1 and CDR2 are MNHEY and SVGAGI. V was trimmed by 0 bases and J by 2 bases, leaving 11 bases between them.

The chain couples TRBV6-4 to TRBJ2-1; perhaps TRBD1 as D (5 bases). Germline assignment: CDR1 MRHNA and CDR2 SNTAGT. Between the trimmed V and J ends, which lost 5 bases and 7 bases, there was a span of 18 bases. The CDR3 covers 15 residues. DNA for the CDR3: TGTGCCAGCAGTAATGAATTTAACGCAGGGAATGAGCAGTTCTTC. Encoded protein: CASSNEFNAGNEQFF.

This clone was seen a few times. The rearrangement joins TRBV6-1 to TRBJ1-4; D unclear. The CDR3 extends over 14 amino acids. V lost 6 bases, J lost 10 bases, and 18 bases lay in between. Germline V CDR1 and CDR2: MNHNS, SASEGT. CDR3: CASRVTVAGGKLFF. The CDR3 nucleotides read TGTGCCAGCAGGGTCACGGTGGCAGGTGGAAAACTGTTTTTT.

This clone has only a few counts. The chain uses TRBV19 and TRBJ2-3, with D maybe TRBD1 (6 bases). The CDR3 totals 15 residues. Per germline, CDR1 LNHDA and CDR2 SQIVND (reference sequence). V lost 5 bases to trimming and J lost 2 bases, with 14 bases between them. CDR3 nucleotide sequence: TGTGCCAGTAGTTCCAACAGGGTTCTCACAGATACGCAGTATTTT. It yields the protein CASSSNRVLTDTQYF.

V gene TRBV10-3 combines with J gene TRBJ2-1, with TRBD1 matching over 8 bases. Germline V lookup: CDR1 ENHRY, CDR2 SYGVKD. Trimming at V came to 3 bases and at J to 7 bases, leaving 8 bases not matched to a gene. The CDR3 totals 15 residues. The CDR3 loop is CAISDRGRGWNEQFF. The CDR3 nucleotides are TGTGCCATCAGTGACAGGGGGCGCGGGTGGAATGAGCAGTTCTTC.

The CDR3 region has the DNA TGCGCCAGCAGTGAACCCAAGCGGGGGGGTCGAAGCTCCTACGAGCAGTACTTC. Translation: CASSEPKRGGRSSYEQYF. The chain combines TRBV10-2 with TRBJ2-7, with 10 bases lining up with TRBD2. This CDR3 comprises 18 residues. V dropped 3 bases and J dropped 0; count of bases not matched to a gene: 11. Germline CDR1 WSHSY, CDR2 SAAADI.

This chain uses TRBV9 with TRBJ2-3; 13 positions match TRBD2. Germline loops: CDR1 SGDLS, CDR2 YYNGEE. J was trimmed by 0 bases and V by 3 bases; bases with no gene match: 10. The CDR3 contains 19 residues. The CDR3 is CASSALGTSGTSSTDTQYF. CDR3 nucleotide sequence: TGTGCCAGCAGCGCGTTGGGGACTAGCGGGACCTCTAGCACAGATACGCAGTATTTT. Together with reference TRBV9 and TRBJ2-3, the CDR3 gives the full variable domain: DSGVTQTPKHLITATGQRVTLRCSPRSGDLSVYWYQQSLDQGLQFLIQYYNGEERAKGNILERFSAQQFPDLHSELNLSSLELGDSALYFCASSALGTSGTSSTDTQYFGPGTRLTVL.

The chain links TRBV7-9 to TRBJ2-5; D possibly corresponds to TRBD1 (5 bases). This CDR3 has 14 residues. In germline, CDR1 is SEHNR, CDR2 FQNEAQ (reference sequence). V was trimmed by 1 base and J by 4 bases, leaving 10 bases between them. The chain's CDR3 is CASSLGQRSETQYF. The CDR3 DNA reads TGTGCCAGCAGCTTAGGACAGCGCTCAGAGACCCAGTACTTC.

The rearrangement links TRBV6-1 to TRBJ1-2, with no clear D. In germline, CDR1 is MNHNS, CDR2 SASEGT. The CDR3 has 13 amino acids. Trimming took off 5 bases at V and 5 bases at J, with 12 bases between the two ends. CDR3 DNA sequence: TGTGCCAGCAGTCAAATCCGGGGATATGGCTACACCTTC. It codes for CASSQIRGYGYTF.

CDR3 coding DNA: TGTGCCAGCAGCTTGAAGGACAGCACTGAAGCTTTCTTT. Encoded protein: CASSLKDSTEAFF. The rearrangement uses TRBV7-2 and TRBJ1-1; D may be TRBD1 (6 bases). V lost 3 bases, J lost 4 bases, and 9 bases lay in between. The germline V gene has CDR1 SGHTA and CDR2 FQGNSA. This CDR3 is built from 13 residues.

V and J are TRBV7-9 and TRBJ2-1, with 11 bases lining up with TRBD2. Germline V gene sequence: CDR1 SEHNR, CDR2 FQNEAQ (reference sequence). This CDR3 has 17 residues. V shed 2 bases, J shed 10 bases, and the junction held 13 bases outside the gene matches. In DNA, the CDR3 is TGTGCCAGCAGCTTAAGAACTAGCGGGAGCGTGGGGGGGGAGCAGTTCTTC. It yields the protein CASSLRTSGSVGGEQFF.

This sequence joins TRBV5-1 and TRBJ2-5; TRBD2 matches 9 bases. V shed 0 bases, J shed 1 base, and the junction held 10 bases outside the gene matches. The CDR3 spans 18 residues. Germline CDR1 and CDR2: SGHRS and YFSETQ. CDR3 DNA: TGCGCCAGCAGCTTGGCAGGGGCCTCGGGACTAGCCCAAGAGACCCAGTACTTC. Translated, it gives CASSLAGASGLAQETQYF.

The chain links TRBV4-2 to TRBJ2-5, with TRBD2 matching over 9 bases. Germline lookup yields CDR1 LGHNA and CDR2 YNFKEQ. The CDR3 has 17 residues. V was clipped by 1 base and J by 2 bases; unmatched bases: 8. This CDR3 reads CASSQALSSGAQETQYF. Written as DNA, the CDR3 is TGTGCCAGCAGCCAAGCATTATCTAGCGGGGCGCAAGAGACCCAGTACTTC.

The V gene is TRBV4-1, the J gene TRBJ2-3, with TRBD2 as a possible D gene (6 bases). The V and J ends lost 4 bases and 4 bases respectively, with 18 bases between them. The V gene's germline CDR1 is MGHRA and CDR2 YSYEKL. The CDR3 loop spans 16 amino acids. In DNA, the CDR3 is TGCGCCAGCAGCCTCGGACGCGGGGCGGGATCAGATACGCAGTATTTT. Residues: CASSLGRGAGSDTQYF.

The V and J genes are TRBV4-1 and TRBJ2-1; 13 nucleotides match TRBD2. The CDR3 has 20 amino acids. Germline V gives CDR1 MGHRA, CDR2 YSYEKL. Losses at the gene ends were 1 base for V and 9 bases for J; bases not matched to a gene: 18. As DNA, the CDR3 is TGCGCCAGCAGCCAAGGACTGAGGACTAGCGGGAGTATATCTCTCGGTGAGCAGTTCTTC. The encoded protein is CASSQGLRTSGSISLGEQFF.

V and J are TRBV6-1 and TRBJ1-2; no clear D gene. The V end was cut by 6 bases, the J end by 4 bases, with 12 bases between. The length of the CDR3 is 13 residues. From germline, CDR1 is MNHNS and CDR2 SASEGT. CDR3 sequence: CASRGPPLYGYTF. CDR3 bases: TGTGCCAGCAGGGGCCCCCCACTCTATGGCTACACCTTC.

This chain links TRBV7-9 with TRBJ2-1; TRBD1 matches 8 bases. Looked up from germline, CDR1 is SEHNR and CDR2 is FQNEAQ (reference sequence). The length of the CDR3 is 11 residues. The V segment lost 1 base and the J segment 15 bases; nucleotides outside the gene matches: 2. The CDR3: CASSLGTGSFF. As DNA, the CDR3 is TGTGCCAGCAGCTTAGGGACAGGGTCGTTCTTC. The full variable domain, completed using reference TRBV7-9 and TRBJ2-1, is DTGVSQNPRHKITKRGQNVTFRCDPISEHNRLYWYRQTLGQGPEFLTYFQNEAQLEKSRLLSDRFSAERPKGSFSTLEIQRTEQGDSAMYLCASSLGTGSFFGPGTRLTVL.